This is a list of T cell receptor beta chains from one sample in a study of blood T cells in healthy people across ages. TCRdb ran MiXCR on the 5' RACE reads and lists one entry per CDR3 protein. The repertoire consists of under 1 million distinct CDR3 sequences, with 44% occurring once and the leading ten covering about a fifth. Sequencing used blood. The receptors stem from a man aged 60-69 years in good health. Each CDR3 is given with its conserved first and last residue. The D gene is left open where the match is weak. Clone sizes are given selectively: once, few, many, or a class where the clone is expanded.

d_call j_call v_call clone_size cdr3_nt cdr3_aa
NA TRBJ1-2 TRBV12-3/TRBV12-4 NA TGTGCCAGCAGCCCCGAGCTAGGGGTTTATGGCTACACCTTC CASSPELGVYGYTF
NA TRBJ2-7 TRBV13 NA TGTGCCAGCAGCCCCCGGGGGAGCGGGCGGTACGAGCAGTACTTC CASSPRGSGRYEQYF
NA TRBJ2-3 TRBV7-9 NA TGTGCCAGCAGCTCCCGGGGTCCAGATACGCAGTATTTT CASSSRGPDTQYF
NA TRBJ2-3 TRBV5-1 NA TGCGCCAGCAGCACTGCGGGCCCGGATACGCAGTATTTT CASSTAGPDTQYF
TRBD2 TRBJ2-5 TRBV20-1 NA TGCAGTGCTAGAAGTCCCCTAGCGGGGACAGAGACCCAGTACTTC CSARSPLAGTETQYF
NA TRBJ1-1 TRBV21-1 NA TGTGCCAGCAAACAGACAGGGACTCAAGGCCGAGTCACTGAAGCTTTCTTT CASKQTGTQGRVTEAFF
NA TRBJ2-5 TRBV20-1 few TGCAGTGCTTCCCCGCTGGACAGCTTCCAAGAGACCCAGTACTTC CSASPLDSFQETQYF
NA TRBJ2-3 TRBV7-2 NA TGTGCCAGCAGCTTATTTCCCCCAACCGATACGCAGTATTTT CASSLFPPTDTQYF
NA TRBJ1-6 TRBV5-6 few TGTGCCAGCAGCCCCCGGGGAGATCTATATAATTCACCCCTCCACTTT CASSPRGDLYNSPLHF
NA TRBJ1-4 TRBV2 few TGTGCCAGCAGAAAAGGGGGGTTTAATGAAAAACTGTTTTTT CASRKGGFNEKLFF
NA TRBJ2-6 TRBV4-3 few TGCGCCAGCAGCCAAGAACTAGCCTTCTCTGGGGCCAACGTCCTGACTTTC CASSQELAFSGANVLTF
NA TRBJ2-6 TRBV30 NA TGTGCCTGGAGTGTAAACCGCAACGTCCTGACTTTC CAWSVNRNVLTF
TRBD1 TRBJ2-5 TRBV15 NA TGTGCCACCAGCAGCAGACGTGCAGGGGGCGCAGAGACCCGGTACTTC CATSSRRAGGAETRYF
NA TRBJ1-5 TRBV21-1 once TGTGCCAGCAGCAAAGTGGAGACTGAGGGGAAAAGCAATCAGCCCCAGCATTTT CASSKVETEGKSNQPQHF
NA TRBJ1-5 TRBV7-2 NA TGTGCCAGCAGCTTAACAGGGCAACAGCAGCCCCAGCATTTT CASSLTGQQQPQHF
NA TRBJ1-4 TRBV7-8 NA TGTGCCAGCAGCGCCCACGGGGGGTGGAATGAAAAACTGTTTTTT CASSAHGGWNEKLFF
NA TRBJ2-3 TRBV29-1 many TGCAGCGTTGAACCCCCCCGCCTTACAGATACGCAGTATTTT CSVEPPRLTDTQYF
TRBD1 TRBJ2-7 TRBV6-1 few TGTGCCAGCAGCCTTCCCGCCGGGACAGACACCTCCGAGCAGTACTTC CASSLPAGTDTSEQYF
NA TRBJ2-3 TRBV9 few TGTGCCAGCAGCCGGGACTTTATGGGTCCAGATACGCAGTATTTT CASSRDFMGPDTQYF
NA TRBJ2-5 TRBV9 few TGTGCCAGCAGCCCCGAGGGAAGCGGAGTTCAAGAGACCCAGTACTTC CASSPEGSGVQETQYF
TRBD1 TRBJ2-7 TRBV7-9 NA TGTGCCAGCAGCTCACCGGACAGGGGGCAAAATGAGCAGTACTTC CASSSPDRGQNEQYF
NA TRBJ2-7 TRBV5-1 NA TGCGCCAGCAGCCCGTCAGGGGGGGGAGCCTCCTACGAGCAGTACTTC CASSPSGGGASYEQYF
NA TRBJ2-5 TRBV5-8 NA TGTGCCAGCAGCTCGACAGATGAAGAGACCCAGTACTTC CASSSTDEETQYF
NA TRBJ2-7 TRBV10-3 NA TGTGCCATCAGTCCCGGGGGAGGCGAGCAGTACTTC CAISPGGGEQYF
NA TRBJ2-1 TRBV11-3 NA TGTGCCAGCAGCTCCCTCTCCGATGAGCAGTTCTTC CASSSLSDEQFF
NA TRBJ2-3 TRBV4-1 NA TGCGCCAGCAGCCCACTCCGGGGGCCAAGCACAGATACGCAGTATTTT CASSPLRGPSTDTQYF
TRBD2 TRBJ2-1 TRBV7-2 NA TGTGCCAGCAGCATCCGTAGCGGGGCCCTTTCCTACAATGAGCAGTTCTTC CASSIRSGALSYNEQFF
NA TRBJ2-1 TRBV9 many TGTGCCAGCAGCACTACGACCAATGAGCAGTTCTTC CASSTTTNEQFF
NA TRBJ2-3 TRBV7-9 few TGTGCCAGCAGCTTAGCCACTCTCGGTAGGGATACGCAGTATTTT CASSLATLGRDTQYF
NA TRBJ1-5 TRBV12-3/TRBV12-4 NA TGTGCCAGCAGTTCGGGCCGTACAGACCGCAATCAGCCCCAGCATTTT CASSSGRTDRNQPQHF
NA TRBJ2-4 TRBV12-3/TRBV12-4 NA TGTGCCAGCAGCGTTTCGCGGGACCAACATAGGTACTTC CASSVSRDQHRYF
NA TRBJ1-5 TRBV6-6 few TGTGCCAGCAGTTGGGGAGAGAGCAATCAGCCCCAGCATTTT CASSWGESNQPQHF
TRBD2 TRBJ2-3 TRBV10-3 NA TGTGCCATCAACGGGCCCTCTCCGACTAGCACGGATACGCAGTATTTT CAINGPSPTSTDTQYF
TRBD1 TRBJ2-7 TRBV6-6 NA TGTGCCAGCAGTACAAGACAGGGAACCTACGAGCAGTACTTC CASSTRQGTYEQYF
TRBD1 TRBJ1-1 TRBV7-9 NA TGTGCCAGCAGCTTCGGGGACAGGATGAACACTGAAGCTTTCTTT CASSFGDRMNTEAFF
TRBD1 TRBJ2-7 TRBV7-2 few TGTGCCAGCAGCAACGGGGACAGGGGGCGGTTGGTGCAGTACTTC CASSNGDRGRLVQYF
NA TRBJ1-4 TRBV5-1 NA TGCGCCAGCAGCCAATTTTCGGGAGCGACAACTAATGAAAAACTGTTTTTT CASSQFSGATTNEKLFF
NA TRBJ1-5 TRBV10-3 NA TGTGCCATCGGAAGGGAAGGGGATGGCAATCAGCCCCAGCATTTT CAIGREGDGNQPQHF
NA TRBJ1-4 TRBV7-9 few TGTGCCAGCAGCTTAGGTTTCGGGACGGATGATGAAAAACTGTTTTTT CASSLGFGTDDEKLFF
TRBD1 TRBJ2-7 TRBV20-1 NA TGCAGTGCTAGGATGCGGACAGGGCTTTGCGAGCAGTACTTC CSARMRTGLCEQYF
NA TRBJ2-6 TRBV20-1 NA TGCAGTGCTAGACCCTCTACAGCTTTAGTCTCTGGGGCCAACGTCCTGACTTTC CSARPSTALVSGANVLTF
NA TRBJ2-6 TRBV30 NA TGTGCCTGGAGTGTAACAGGCTCTGGGGCCAACGTCCTGACTTTC CAWSVTGSGANVLTF
NA TRBJ2-3 TRBV13 NA TGTGCCAGCAGCGTCCGTGCTAGCACAGATACGCAGTATTTT CASSVRASTDTQYF
NA TRBJ2-1 TRBV15 NA TGTGCCACCAGCAGAGATCCGATCACCTCCTACAATGAGCAGTTCTTC CATSRDPITSYNEQFF
NA TRBJ2-7 TRBV9 NA TGTGCCAGCAGCTCCTCTGGGGGGGGCCTCTACGAGCAGTACTTC CASSSSGGGLYEQYF
NA TRBJ1-6 TRBV3-1 few TGTGCCAGCAGCCAAGATCTGGAGGGGCCGCTGGATTCACCCCTCCACTTT CASSQDLEGPLDSPLHF
NA TRBJ1-1 TRBV7-3 NA TGTGCCAGCATCACCAGGAAGAACACTGAAGCTTTCTTT CASITRKNTEAFF
NA TRBJ2-1 TRBV4-1 once TGCGCCAGCAGCCAATCGACGGGTGGCCGCTCCTACAATGAGCAGTTCTTC CASSQSTGGRSYNEQFF
NA TRBJ1-4 TRBV29-1 NA TGCAGCGTTGAAAGTAGGGCCGGGGAAAAACTGTTTTTT CSVESRAGEKLFF
NA TRBJ2-6 TRBV24-1 NA TGTGCCACCAGTGAAAACTCCGGGACACCCCGCTCTGGGGCCAACGTCCTGACTTTC CATSENSGTPRSGANVLTF
TRBD1 TRBJ2-7 TRBV12-3/TRBV12-4 NA TGTGCCAGCAGTTTCACGGACAGGGACTACGAGCAGTACTTC CASSFTDRDYEQYF
NA TRBJ2-7 TRBV6-2/TRBV6-3 NA TGTGCCAGCAGTTACCAGGGAGAGCAGTACTTC CASSYQGEQYF
NA TRBJ2-5 TRBV25-1 few TGTGCCAGCAGTGACACAGGGAGGGTGGAGACCCAGTACTTC CASSDTGRVETQYF
NA TRBJ1-2 TRBV20-1 NA TGCAGTGCTAGTTGGGCCAACGGCTATGGCTACACCTTC CSASWANGYGYTF
NA TRBJ2-5 TRBV7-9 many TGTGCCAGCAGGGCCCAGGGCGGGGAGACCCAGTACTTC CASRAQGGETQYF
NA TRBJ2-5 TRBV7-2 many TGTGCCAGCAGCTTAGTCAGGGGCCAAGAGACCCAGTACTTC CASSLVRGQETQYF
NA TRBJ2-3 TRBV7-2 NA TGTGCCAGCAGCGCCCCTTCTGCTAGCACAGATACGCAGTATTTT CASSAPSASTDTQYF